These 17 T cell receptor beta chains came from one sample sequenced in a study of glioma-infiltrating T cells. Using RNA template, CDR3s of TCR alpha and beta were amplified with iRepertoire arm-PCR. TCRdb called the multiplex PCR reads again in MiXCR, with one record for every CDR3 protein. This repertoire shows around 90,000 distinct CDR3 sequences, roughly 40% found once; its top ten account for around two fifths. The sample taken for sequencing was glioma tissue, nonneoplastic brain tissue, or PBMCs (not recorded which). The receptors were gathered from a human donor with low-grade glioma or glioblastoma, undergoing nonglioma brain surgery, or in good health (not recorded which).

This clonotype showed up many times. In DNA form, the CDR3 reads TGCAGCGTTGCCGACAGCTACGAGCAGTACTTC. It is translated as CSVADSYEQYF. The rearrangement links TRBV29-1 to TRBJ2-7; D may be TRBD1 (5 bases). V was shortened by 4 bases and J by 3 bases, with 7 bases between the two germline ends. Germline loops: CDR1 SQVTM, CDR2 ANQGSEA. The CDR3 sequence is 11 residues long.

The chain combines TRBV25-1 with TRBJ2-1; the D is unclear. The CDR3 is made up of 14 amino acids. V gave up 1 base and J gave up 8 bases, with 12 bases separating them. The germline V gene encodes CDR1 MGHDK and CDR2 SYGVNS. CDR3 region: CASSESPNSYEQFF. DNA for the CDR3: TGTGCCAGCAGTGAATCCCCCAACAGCTATGAGCAGTTCTTC.

To note about this clonotype: Here the CDR3 omits its conserved ending phenylalanine or tryptophan, so a read error is the likely source. The chain recombines TRBV7-2 with TRBJ2-3; D is unresolved. The CDR3 contains 15 residues. Deletions cut 1 base from V and 1 base from J, with 9 bases between. CDR1 is SGHTA, CDR2 FQGNSA, per germline. CDR3 DNA: TGTGCCAGCAGCTTAGTTCCTAGAGGCACAGATACGCAGTATTTA. It yields the protein CASSLVPRGTDTQYL.

Ten or more counts support this clonotype. The chain recombines TRBV18 with TRBJ2-1; 10 bases map to TRBD2. CDR1 is KGHSH and CDR2 is LQKENI in the germline V gene. After removal of 6 bases from V and 6 bases from J, the junction contained 8 bases not matched to a gene. The CDR3 length is 15 residues. The CDR3, as DNA: TGTGCCAGCTCTCTCCCTAGCGGGGGTCCCAATGAGCAGTTCTTC. It encodes CASSLPSGGPNEQFF.

This clonotype was picked up many times. The CDR3 nucleotides are TGTGCCAGTAGTTCCCAGGGCTCGACTGAAGCTTTCTTT. It translates to CASSSQGSTEAFF. The chain uses TRBV19 and TRBJ1-1; D perhaps matches TRBD1 (5 bases). This CDR3 comprises 13 residues. In germline, CDR1 is LNHDA, CDR2 SQIVND (reference sequence). The V end lost 5 bases, the J end lost 5 bases, and 12 bases lay between the germline ends.

This clonotype was recorded at least ten times. The J gene is TRBJ2-1, the V gene TRBV24-1; D remains unclear. Trimming shortened V by 5 bases and J by 11 bases, and 27 bases separated the two germline ends. The CDR3 consists of 17 residues. Germline V gene sequence: CDR1 KGHDR, CDR2 SFDVKD. CDR3 sequence: CATSVGSGLNWGDKQFF. DNA of the CDR3: TGTGCCACCAGTGTGGGTTCCGGGCTTAACTGGGGTGATAAGCAGTTCTTC.

This clonotype was counted many times. The CDR3 DNA is TGTGCCAGTAGCGGAGGGAGGGGCACAGATACGCAGTATTTT. It yields the protein CASSGGRGTDTQYF. V is TRBV19 and J is TRBJ2-3, with 7 bases that match TRBD2. Per germline, CDR1 LNHDA and CDR2 SQIVND (reference sequence). This CDR3 comprises 14 residues. V trimming: 6 bases; J trimming: 1 base; junction bases outside the gene matches: 4.

By share of the sample, this clonotype is medium-sized (0.01 to 0.1%). The rearrangement uses TRBV27 and TRBJ2-3; the D is unclear. The CDR3 length is 15 residues. Per germline, CDR1 MNHEY and CDR2 SMNVEV (reference sequence). Trimming took off 2 bases at V and 0 bases at J, with 9 bases between the two ends. As DNA, the CDR3 is TGTGCCAGCAGTTTAAATTGGGCCAGCACAGATACGCAGTATTTT. The encoded protein is CASSLNWASTDTQYF.

Concerning this clonotype itself: A much more abundant neighbour one base away suggests this may be a read error. The chain combines TRBV19 with TRBJ1-5; no definite D call. The CDR3 covers 12 residues. CDR1 and CDR2 from the germline V gene are LNHDA and SQIVND (reference sequence). The chain's CDR3 is CAGSISDQPQHF. The CDR3 nucleotides are TGTGCCGGTAGTATCTCCGATCAGCCCCAGCATTTT.

The table lists this clonotype with many counts. The CDR3 coding sequence is TGCGCCAGCAGCTTGCCAGGTCGGATGAACACTGAAGCTTTCTTT. Translated, it gives CASSLPGRMNTEAFF. The chain joins TRBV5-1 to TRBJ1-1; D remains ambiguous. V was cut by 1 base and J by 0 bases, with 10 bases left in between. The CDR3 is 15 amino acids. Germline assignment: CDR1 SGHRS and CDR2 YFSETQ.

This clonotype has a count of ten or more. The rearrangement uses TRBV20-1 and TRBJ1-3; 12 nucleotides align to TRBD1. CDR1 is DFQATT and CDR2 is SNEGSKA in the germline V gene (reference sequence). Losses at the gene ends were 5 bases for V and 0 bases for J; bases not matched to a gene: 17. This CDR3 has 20 amino acids. CDR3 loop: CSARMNDRDRGLFSGNTIYF. In DNA form, the CDR3 reads TGCAGTGCTCGAATGAATGACCGGGACAGGGGGCTCTTCTCTGGAAACACCATATATTTT.

This chain links TRBV5-1 with TRBJ2-5; D possibly corresponds to TRBD2 (6 bases). V lost 0 bases, J lost 2 bases, and 8 bases lay in between. CDR1 is SGHRS, CDR2 YFSETQ, per germline. This CDR3 is built from 14 residues. For the CDR3, the DNA is TGCGCCAGCAGCTTGGACCTAGCGCAAGAGACCCAGTACTTC. It yields the protein CASSLDLAQETQYF.

The chain carries TRBV27 and TRBJ2-3, with D maybe TRBD2 (5 bases). The CDR3 runs to 13 residues. Germline V lookup: CDR1 MNHEY, CDR2 SMNVEV (reference sequence). V lost 6 bases to trimming and J lost 11 bases, with 18 bases between them. This CDR3 is CASRGDGYNEQYF. The CDR3 DNA reads TGTGCCAGCAGGGGAGACGGCTACAATGAGCAGTATTTT.

The chain joins TRBV4-1 to TRBJ1-1; 8 bases align to TRBD1. CDR1 and CDR2 from the germline V gene are MGHRA and YSYEKL. V lost 4 bases to trimming and J lost 5 bases; unmatched junction nucleotides: 6. This CDR3 contains 14 residues. The CDR3 DNA follows: TGCGCCAGCAGCCGAGGACAGGGATCGACTGAAGCTTTCTTT. Amino acid sequence: CASSRGQGSTEAFF.

This clonotype was counted once. Its ends do not fully match the called genes, so a read error is possible. V and J are TRBV6-2 or TRBV6-3 and TRBJ2-1; 7 bases map to TRBD1. CDR1 is MNHEY, CDR2 SVGEGT, per germline. The CDR3 runs 14 residues. Here the CDR3 reads CASSPRQGSYEQSF. CDR3 sequence (DNA): TGTGCCAGTAGTCCGAGACAGGGATCCTATGAGCAGTCCTTC.

CDR3 sequence (DNA): TGTGCCAGCAGTACTAGCGGGGGGGCGAATGAGCAGTTCTTC. Its translation: CASSTSGGANEQFF. The J gene is TRBJ2-1, the V gene TRBV6-1; 13 positions agree with TRBD2. V lost 5 bases to trimming and J lost 7 bases; unmatched junction nucleotides: 2. There are 14 residues in the CDR3. Germline-derived CDR1 and CDR2 are MNHNS and SASEGT.

Remarks on this clonotype: A single base separates this from a much larger clone, so it may be a read error. This chain joins TRBV3-1 and TRBJ2-1; TRBD2 aligns across 9 bases. V dropped 3 bases and J dropped 14; count of bases not matched to a gene: 8. From germline, CDR1 is LGHDT and CDR2 YNNKEL (reference sequence). The CDR3 consists of 13 residues. The CDR3 nucleotides read TGTGCCAGCAGCCACATGATAGCGGGAGTGAAGTTCTTC. It is translated as CASSHMIAGVKFF.